Sequencing of this TCR beta chain was carried out in a study of tumor and adjacent non-tumor tissue in lung cancer. Overall study results and limits: Significantly higher TCR diversity was found in tumor than normal lung.

A note on this clonotype: The antigen remains unidentified. As the CDR3 is not closed by the conserved phenylalanine or tryptophan, this likely results from a read error.

RNA was extracted from bulk tissue without any cell sorting. TCRbeta libraries were built with three rounds of nested PCR, modified from ARM-PCR. TCRdb independently ran MiXCR on the multiplex PCR reads; one entry per CDR3 protein. The repertoire holds about 120,000 distinct CDR3 sequences, with under 90% as singletons. The sample was lung tumor tissue. The sequence derives from a man between 65 and 85 years old with non-small cell lung cancer.

CDR3 in amino acids: CAIRLSSETQYL. CDR3 DNA sequence: TGTGCCATCAGATTAAGCTCCGAGACCCAGTACCTC. This chain joins TRBV12-3 or TRBV12-4 and TRBJ2-5; D is uncertain. The V end was cut by 10 bases, the J end by 5 bases, with 14 bases between. The CDR3 consists of 12 residues.